This TCR beta chain was recovered during a study of CD8 T cells in ankylosing spondylitis. General study findings and limits: Disease-linked clones reportedly showed significant enrichment in matched ankylosing spondylitis synovial fluid.

The sample holds many counts of this clonotype. Its antigen remains unidentified. TCRdb itself ran the 5' RACE reads through MiXCR, one entry per CDR3 protein. The data show roughly 97,000 distinct CDR3 sequences, roughly 8.7% seen once. Trimming removed 4 bases from V and 7 bases from J, with 14 bases in between. In germline, CDR1 is SNHLY, CDR2 FYNNEI. The CDR3 runs to 15 residues. This TCR was recovered from a male donor with ankylosing spondylitis or in good health (not recorded which). Material: blood, either unsorted or a sorted T cell fraction (not recorded which). This chain uses TRBV2 with TRBJ1-6; perhaps TRBD1 as D (5 bases). The CDR3 coding sequence is TGTGCCAGCAGTGCTAGGGGCCAGGCGAATTCACCCCTCCACTTT. It specifies CASSARGQANSPLHF.